This record looks at one TCR beta chain sequence and its context. The CDR3 is made up of 14 amino acids. CDR1 and CDR2 from the germline V gene are LGHNT and FRNRAP. Deletions cut 3 bases from V and 0 bases from J, with 5 bases between. This sample is drawn from a study of blood T cell repertoires in COVID-19. Study-wide background: Sites across the United States, Italy and Spain contributed samples from acute and convalescent COVID-19.

A PCR-confirmed or clinician-diagnosed COVID-19 case had contacted exposed participants within 2 weeks of entry. Sequenced by immunoSEQ multiplex PCR; TCRdb stores in-frame clones only, minus some. The sample carries about 210,000 clones, about 83% recorded once. The rearrangement uses TRBV12-5 and TRBJ2-2; D unclear. This receptor was identified in a woman aged 25-40 years who had been exposed to COVID-19. Source material: PBMCs or T cells enriched from blood (not recorded which). DNA for the CDR3: TGTGCTAGTGGTTTTCTAGCGAACACCGGGGAGCTGTTTTTT. Its protein is CASGFLANTGELFF.